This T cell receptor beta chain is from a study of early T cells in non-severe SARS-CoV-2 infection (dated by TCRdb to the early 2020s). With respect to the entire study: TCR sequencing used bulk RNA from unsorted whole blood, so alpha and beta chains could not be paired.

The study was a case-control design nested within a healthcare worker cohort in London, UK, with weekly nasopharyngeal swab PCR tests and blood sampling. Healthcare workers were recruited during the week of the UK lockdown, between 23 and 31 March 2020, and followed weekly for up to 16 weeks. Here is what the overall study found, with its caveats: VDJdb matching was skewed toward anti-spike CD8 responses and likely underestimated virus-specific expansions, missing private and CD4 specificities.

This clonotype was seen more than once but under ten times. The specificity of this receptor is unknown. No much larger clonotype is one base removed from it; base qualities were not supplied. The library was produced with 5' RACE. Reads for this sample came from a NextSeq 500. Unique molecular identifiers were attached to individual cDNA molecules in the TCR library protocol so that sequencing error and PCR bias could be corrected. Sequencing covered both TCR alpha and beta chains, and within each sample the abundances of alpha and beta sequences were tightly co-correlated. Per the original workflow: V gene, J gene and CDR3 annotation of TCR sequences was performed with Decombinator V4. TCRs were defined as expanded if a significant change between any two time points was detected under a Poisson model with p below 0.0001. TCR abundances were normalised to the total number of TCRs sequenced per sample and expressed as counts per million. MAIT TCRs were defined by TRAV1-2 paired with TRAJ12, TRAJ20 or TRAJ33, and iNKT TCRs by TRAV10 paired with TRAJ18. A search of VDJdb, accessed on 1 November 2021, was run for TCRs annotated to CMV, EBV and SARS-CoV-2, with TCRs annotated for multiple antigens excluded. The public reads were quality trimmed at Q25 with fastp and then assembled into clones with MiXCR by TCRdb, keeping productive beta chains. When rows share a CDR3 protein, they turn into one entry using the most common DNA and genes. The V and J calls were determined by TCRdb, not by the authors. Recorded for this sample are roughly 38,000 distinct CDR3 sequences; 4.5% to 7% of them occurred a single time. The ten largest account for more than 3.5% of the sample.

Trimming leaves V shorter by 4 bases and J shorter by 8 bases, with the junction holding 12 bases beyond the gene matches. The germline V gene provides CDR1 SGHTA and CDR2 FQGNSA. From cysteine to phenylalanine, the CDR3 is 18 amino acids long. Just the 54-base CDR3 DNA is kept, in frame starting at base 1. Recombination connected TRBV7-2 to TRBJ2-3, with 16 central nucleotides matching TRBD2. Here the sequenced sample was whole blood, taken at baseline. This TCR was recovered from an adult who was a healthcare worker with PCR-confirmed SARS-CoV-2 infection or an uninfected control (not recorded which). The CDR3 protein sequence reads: CASSSAPGLAGGIGTQYF. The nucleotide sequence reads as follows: TGTGCCAGCAGCTCCGCCCCGGGACTAGCGGGAGGGATCGGTACGCAGTATTTT.